This T cell receptor beta chain was obtained from a study of cytomegalovirus exposure and HLA in healthy donors. Findings of the study overall: In vitro testing confirmed a few CMV-associated chains as specific for CMV antigens. In a later analysis, TCR beta V- and J-gene trimming showed a link to a missense DCLRE1C variant.

The PCR was carried out with 60 Vbeta primers and 13 Jbeta primers. The repertoire was sequenced with immunoSEQ multiplex PCR; TCRdb's copy has only in-frame clones and lacks some. Found here are around 60,000 clones, around 80% of them singletons; the top ten hold under 30%. Points on this clone: Its antigen is currently unknown.

The trim removed 10 bases at V and 7 bases at J, leaving 10 bases unmatched. Germline loops: CDR1 LNHDA, CDR2 SQIVND (reference sequence). The CDR3 extends over 14 amino acids. Sequencing was carried out using PBMCs. The TCR originated in a woman aged 40 to 50 in good health and CMV-seropositive. The rearrangement joins TRBV19 to TRBJ1-5, with TRBD1 matching over 10 bases. CDR3 sequence: CATYGTGEFQPQHF. The CDR3 coding sequence is TGTGCCACCTACGGGACAGGGGAGTTCCAGCCCCAGCATTTT. The entire variable domain, with the rest obtained from reference TRBV19 and TRBJ1-5, is as follows: DGGITQSPKYLFRKEGQNVTLSCEQNLNHDAMYWYRQDPGQGLRLIYYSQIVNDFQKGDIAEGYSVSREKKESFPLTVTSAQKNPTAFYLCATYGTGEFQPQHFGDGTRLSIL.